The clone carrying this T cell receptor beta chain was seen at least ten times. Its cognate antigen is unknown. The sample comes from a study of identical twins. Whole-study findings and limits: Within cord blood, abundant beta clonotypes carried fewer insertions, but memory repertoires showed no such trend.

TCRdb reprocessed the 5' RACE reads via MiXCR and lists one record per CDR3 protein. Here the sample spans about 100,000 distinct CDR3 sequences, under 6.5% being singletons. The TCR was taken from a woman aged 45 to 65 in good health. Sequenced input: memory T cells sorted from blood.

CDR3: CASSEALAGFYNEQFF. The CDR3 bases are TGTGCCAGCAGTGAAGCACTAGCGGGTTTCTACAATGAGCAGTTCTTC. The chain is built from TRBV6-1 and TRBJ2-1, with TRBD2 matching over 9 bases. Germline-derived CDR1 and CDR2 are MNHNS and SASEGT. V shed 0 bases, J shed 3 bases, and the junction held 3 bases outside the gene matches. The CDR3 has 16 residues.